Only a few counts were recorded for the clone carrying this TCR beta chain. CDR1 MDHEN and CDR2 SYDVKM come from the germline V gene. CDR3 length equals 14 residues. Trimming cost V 8 bases and J 6 bases, with 20 bases left between them. The sample is drawn from a study of metastatic and nonmetastatic thyroid tumors. TCRdb re-clonotyped the PCR reads through MiXCR. The sample carries more than 8,000 clones, 44% recorded once. Prior to thyroid surgery, none of the patients had received any treatment. This clonotype was obtained from a male donor with papillary thyroid cancer or a benign thyroid nodule (not recorded which). Some clones in this sample may be carry-over from other donors' samples. The sample was tumor tissue. The chain links TRBV28 to TRBJ2-7; D possibly corresponds to TRBD2 (5 bases). The CDR3 loop reads CASGTRAGWLEQYF. CDR3 in DNA: TGTGCCAGCGGCACGAGGGCAGGATGGCTCGAGCAGTACTTC.